This entry features one T cell receptor (beta chain) sequence. These data belong to a study of blood T cell repertoires in COVID-19. Across the study: Acute-phase and convalescent COVID-19 samples originated in the United States, Italy and Spain. Sources were T cells, B-cell-depleted T cells, or PBMCs; the material itself was cDNA or gDNA.

Methods used by the authors: Reference gene primer amplification gave nucleated cell count estimates. Only in-frame clones appear in the TCRdb table, and some are missing; sequencing was by immunoSEQ multiplex PCR. V and J calls and clone size come straight from that table; D and trimming were deduced from the DNA. Altogether about 110,000 clones are present, 80% to 90% being singletons, with the ten largest covering around 32%. CDR1 is MNHNS and CDR2 is SASEGT in the germline V gene. V dropped 3 bases and J dropped 3; count of bases not matched to a gene: 5. The CDR3 sequence is 15 residues long. The rearrangement links TRBV6-1 to TRBJ1-1; TRBD1 agrees at 9 bases. Sequencing was carried out using peripheral blood. The TCR was taken from a woman older than 75 with acute or convalescent COVID-19. CDR3 amino acids: CASSDLRDRDTEAFF. The CDR3 DNA follows: TGTGCCAGCAGTGATTTACGGGACAGGGACACTGAAGCTTTCTTT.